The source of this T cell receptor beta chain is a study of blood T cells in healthy people across ages (dated by TCRdb to 2015 to 2017). Background on the whole study: In model experiments, roughly one uniquely barcoded TCR beta cDNA molecule per two T cells was captured by template switching. To track age-related changes in TCR beta repertoire diversity, the study relied on deep sequencing normalized with unique cDNA molecular identifiers. The donors were split into four age groups: young (average around 17 years), middle-aged (about 40), aged (over 55) and long-lived (over 75). To avoid experimental bias, donors of different ages were randomly spread across the sequencing lanes. Using the same blood draw, the study looked at two additional independent replicas of 1 million unique cDNA reads for two donors, one aged 18 to 29 and the other aged 80 or older.

On the study overall, not on this receptor specifically: There was a strong correlation between observed TCR beta diversity and the percentage of naive T cells measured by flow cytometry. Conclusive comparison of naive and antigen-experienced compartments was prevented by the profiling of bulk unsorted PBMCs. Because the CMV infection status of the donors was unknown, age-related changes in expanded clonotypes may potentially have been confounded. Compared with the aged group, the long-lived group had more naive CD4+ T cells, fewer expanded clones and increased TCR diversity, suggesting age selection. As age increased, observed TCR beta diversity per million T cells dropped in a roughly linear way, and a significant reduction was already evident by age 40. Estimates of total diversity based on one million sequenced T cells were considered lower bounds and underestimates.

To prepare the library, 5' RACE was applied. Sequencing took place on an Illumina HiSeq 2500. A second PCR of about 7 to 12 cycles was performed with a sample-barcoded 5' primer and a J-beta primer mix. Each TCR beta cDNA molecule received a unique molecular identifier from a template-switch 5' adaptor carrying 12 random nucleotides. At least 2.5 million CDR3-containing paired-end reads were obtained from each sample. The Mint cDNA synthesis kit, primed by a TRBC-specific oligonucleotide, was used to synthesize first-strand cDNA from all RNA. Following uracil-DNA glycosylase treatment, all cDNA underwent a first 18-cycle PCR with the universal primers M1SS and BC2_uni_R. Under the source paper's analysis protocol: For normalization, 1 million high-quality reads, each with a distinct molecular identifier, were randomly selected from each sample. Reads with shared molecular identifiers were discarded instead of being binned into consensus sequences. MiTCR, set to a Q25 quality threshold and the strictest error-elimination algorithm, was used for CDR3 identification, clonotype clustering and error correction. Lower-bound total TCR beta diversity was estimated with a nonparametric unseen species model using Euler transformation. TCRdb reworked the public reads: Q25 trimming with fastp, MiXCR clone assembly, productive beta chains retained. Here each entry gathers all rows of one CDR3 protein and keeps the most common genes and DNA. The authors' filters were not applied to this entry. Counted in this sample were over a million distinct CDR3 sequences; roughly 43% of them appeared once. Jointly, the top ten make up more than 4% of the sample.

Regarding this clonotype: The antigen it recognizes is unknown. Base-call qualities are not available, and no considerably larger clone is one nucleotide away.

Systemically healthy Caucasian individuals from Russia, 39 in total and aged roughly 6 to 100 years, were included as donors. Around 10 milliliters of peripheral blood were drawn from each donor into EDTA-treated Vacutainer tubes. Ficoll-Paque density-gradient centrifugation was used to isolate PBMCs, with at least 6 million obtained per sample. Trizol reagent was used to extract total RNA from PBMCs, with at least 6 micrograms per sample. Naive CD45RAhigh/CD27high T cell percentages were measured by flow cytometry on a PBMC aliquot from every donor. The clonotype originates from a woman in her late teens or twenties in good health. Sequencing input: blood.

The DNA is TGTGCCAGCAGTGATCCCGCGGACAGGAGCTCCTACAATGAGCAGTTCTTC. Its translation reads: CASSDPADRSSYNEQFF. Here the chain combines TRBV2 and TRBJ2-1; the central 7 bases match TRBD1. CDR1 and CDR2 are drawn from the germline V gene: SNHLY, FYNNEI. The CDR3 sequence holds 17 residues, the cysteine and phenylalanine included. Here the CDR3 DNA is all that survives: 51 bases in frame from base 1. From V the trimming removes 3 bases and from J it removes 0 bases, while the gene matches leave 8 bases of the junction unaccounted for.